This is a list of T cell receptor beta chains from one sample in a study of early T cells in non-severe SARS-CoV-2 infection. MiXCR was run by TCRdb on the 5' RACE reads, yielding one entry per CDR3 protein. The sample carries roughly 52,000 distinct CDR3 sequences, over 7.5% recorded once. The specimen was whole blood. The receptors shown here come from an adult who was a healthcare worker with PCR-confirmed SARS-CoV-2 infection or an uninfected control (not recorded which). CDR3s include the opening cysteine and the closing phenylalanine or tryptophan. The D gene is left open where the match is weak. Clone size appears in some rows only: once, few, many, or a class for an expanded clone.

CDR3 protein: CSARALYGTRGYTF
CDR3 DNA: TGCAGTGCTAGAGCTCTCTACGGAACTCGGGGCTACACCTTC
clone size: many
D gene: NA
V gene: TRBV20-1
J gene: TRBJ1-2

CDR3 protein: CASSQGTGWEQYF
CDR3 DNA: TGTGCCAGCAGCCAGGGGACAGGGTGGGAGCAGTACTTC
clone size: NA
D gene: TRBD1
V gene: TRBV7-9
J gene: TRBJ2-7

CDR3 protein: CASSQSGSGALDGELFF
CDR3 DNA: TGTGCCAGCAGCCAATCGGGCTCAGGGGCGCTGGATGGGGAGCTGTTTTTT
clone size: NA
D gene: NA
V gene: TRBV3-1
J gene: TRBJ2-2

CDR3 protein: CASSQDGVPAGEAYNEQFF
CDR3 DNA: TGCGCCAGCAGCCAAGATGGAGTTCCAGCGGGAGAGGCCTACAATGAGCAGTTCTTC
clone size: NA
D gene: TRBD2
V gene: TRBV4-3
J gene: TRBJ2-1

CDR3 protein: CASREAGGRSNQPQHF
CDR3 DNA: TGTGCCAGTAGAGAAGCAGGGGGAAGGAGCAATCAGCCCCAGCATTTT
clone size: few
D gene: TRBD1
V gene: TRBV19
J gene: TRBJ1-5

CDR3 protein: CASSSRLSKPHEQYF
CDR3 DNA: TGTGCCAGCAGCTCCCGACTATCGAAACCCCACGAGCAGTACTTC
clone size: many
D gene: NA
V gene: TRBV7-2
J gene: TRBJ2-7

CDR3 protein: CASSRLADSYNEQFF
CDR3 DNA: TGTGCCAGCAGTCGCCTAGCGGACTCCTACAATGAGCAGTTCTTC
clone size: many
D gene: TRBD2
V gene: TRBV6-2/TRBV6-3
J gene: TRBJ2-1

CDR3 protein: CASSLPYRAGNTIYF
CDR3 DNA: TGTGCCAGCAGCCTCCCCTACAGGGCTGGAAACACCATATATTTT
clone size: many
D gene: NA
V gene: TRBV7-9
J gene: TRBJ1-3

CDR3 protein: CASSPGDETEAFF
CDR3 DNA: TGTGCCAGCTCACCAGGGGATGAGACTGAAGCTTTCTTT
clone size: few
D gene: NA
V gene: TRBV18
J gene: TRBJ1-1

CDR3 protein: CASSQIGMVQPQHF
CDR3 DNA: TGCGCCAGCAGCCAAATAGGGATGGTTCAGCCCCAGCATTTT
clone size: few
D gene: NA
V gene: TRBV4-1
J gene: TRBJ1-5

CDR3 protein: CATSDLGSWRDTDTQYF
CDR3 DNA: TGTGCCACCAGTGATTTAGGTTCGTGGAGAGACACAGATACGCAGTATTTT
clone size: many
D gene: NA
V gene: TRBV24-1
J gene: TRBJ2-3

CDR3 protein: CSATAPGLTGREQYF
CDR3 DNA: TGCAGTGCCACGGCCCCGGGACTAACTGGTCGCGAGCAGTACTTC
clone size: NA
D gene: TRBD2
V gene: TRBV20-1
J gene: TRBJ2-7

CDR3 protein: CASSLTGLAGYF
CDR3 DNA: TGTGCCAGCAGCTTAACTGGACTAGCTGGCTATTTT
clone size: medium-sized
D gene: TRBD2
V gene: TRBV7-2
J gene: TRBJ2-3

CDR3 protein: CASSPNRGGAYEQYF
CDR3 DNA: TGTGCCAGCAGCCCTAACAGGGGAGGAGCCTACGAGCAGTACTTC
clone size: few
D gene: NA
V gene: TRBV28
J gene: TRBJ2-7

CDR3 protein: CASSFSGTGHVTGELFF
CDR3 DNA: TGCGCCAGCAGCTTTTCCGGGACAGGGCATGTCACCGGGGAGCTGTTTTTT
clone size: NA
D gene: TRBD1
V gene: TRBV5-1
J gene: TRBJ2-2

CDR3 protein: CASSQSTSSSPDTQYF
CDR3 DNA: TGCGCCAGCAGCCAATCGACTAGCAGTAGTCCAGATACGCAGTATTTT
clone size: many
D gene: TRBD2
V gene: TRBV4-1
J gene: TRBJ2-3

CDR3 protein: CASSLIFGTSGRVSTDTQYF
CDR3 DNA: TGTGCCAGCAGCCTAATCTTCGGGACTAGCGGGAGAGTTAGCACAGATACGCAGTATTTT
clone size: many
D gene: TRBD2
V gene: TRBV7-6
J gene: TRBJ2-3

CDR3 protein: CASSPWGQGHDTEAFF
CDR3 DNA: TGTGCCAGCAGCCCCTGGGGACAGGGGCACGACACAGAAGCTTTCTTT
clone size: NA
D gene: TRBD1
V gene: TRBV28
J gene: TRBJ1-1

CDR3 protein: CASSESRSTNEQYF
CDR3 DNA: TGCGCCAGCAGTGAGTCGCGGAGTACCAACGAGCAGTACTTC
clone size: many
D gene: NA
V gene: TRBV10-2
J gene: TRBJ2-7

CDR3 protein: CATPGTQYF
CDR3 DNA: TGTGCCACCCCCGGTACGCAGTATTTT
clone size: many
D gene: NA
V gene: TRBV9
J gene: TRBJ2-3

CDR3 protein: CASSPSWGPQETQYF
CDR3 DNA: TGTGCCAGCTCACCCTCGTGGGGGCCCCAAGAGACCCAGTACTTC
clone size: few
D gene: NA
V gene: TRBV18
J gene: TRBJ2-5